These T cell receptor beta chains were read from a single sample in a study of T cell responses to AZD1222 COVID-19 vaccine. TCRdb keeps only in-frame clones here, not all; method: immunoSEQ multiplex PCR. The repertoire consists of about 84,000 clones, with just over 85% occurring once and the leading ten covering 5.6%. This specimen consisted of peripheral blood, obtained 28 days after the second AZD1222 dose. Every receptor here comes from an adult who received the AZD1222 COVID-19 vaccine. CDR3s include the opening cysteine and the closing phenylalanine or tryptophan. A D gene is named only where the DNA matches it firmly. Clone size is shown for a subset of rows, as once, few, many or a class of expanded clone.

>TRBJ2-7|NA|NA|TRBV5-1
CASSFLGDNSYEQYF
TGCGCCAGCAGCTTCCTGGGGGACAACTCCTACGAGCAGTACTTC
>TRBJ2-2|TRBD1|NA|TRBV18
CASSPPGTGRTGELFF
TGTGCCAGCTCACCACCGGGGACAGGTAGAACCGGGGAGCTGTTTTTT
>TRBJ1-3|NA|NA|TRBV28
CAISSSASDNSGNTIYF
TGTGCCATATCCAGCTCGGCCAGCGATAACTCTGGAAACACCATATATTTT
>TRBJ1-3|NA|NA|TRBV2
CASSAHLRNTIYF
TGTGCCAGCAGTGCCCATTTGAGAAACACCATATATTTT
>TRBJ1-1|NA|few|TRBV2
CASDGGQGTEAFF
TGTGCCAGCGATGGGGGGCAGGGCACTGAAGCTTTCTTT
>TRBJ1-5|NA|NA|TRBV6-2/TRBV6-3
CASSTGSLNQPQHF
TGTGCCAGCAGTACGGGGTCTCTCAATCAGCCCCAGCATTTT
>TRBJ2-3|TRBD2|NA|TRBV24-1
CATSASGGEVTQYF
TGTGCCACCAGTGCCAGCGGGGGGGAGGTTACGCAGTATTTT
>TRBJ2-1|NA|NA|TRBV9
CASSVVVGSNEQFF
TGTGCCAGCAGCGTAGTTGTGGGTAGCAATGAGCAGTTCTTC
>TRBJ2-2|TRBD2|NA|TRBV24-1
CATSPEREFGELFF
TGTGCCACCAGCCCCGAGCGGGAGTTCGGGGAGCTGTTTTTT
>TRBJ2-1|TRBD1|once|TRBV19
CASSSRTGGNEQFF
TGTGCCAGTAGTTCCCGGACAGGGGGCAATGAGCAGTTCTTC
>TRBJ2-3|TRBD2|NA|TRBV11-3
CASSLAGGWTQYF
TGTGCCAGCAGCTTAGCGGGGGGGTGGACGCAGTATTTT
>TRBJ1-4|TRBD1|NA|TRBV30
CAWRYRDRVGKLFF
TGTGCCTGGAGATACCGGGACAGGGTAGGGAAACTGTTTTTT
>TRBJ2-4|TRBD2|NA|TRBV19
CASSSRGGLAKNIQYF
TGTGCCAGTAGTTCCCGGGGGGGTCTAGCCAAAAACATTCAGTACTTC
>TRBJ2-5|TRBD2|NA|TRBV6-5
CASRPGLAAQETQYF
TGTGCCAGCAGACCGGGACTAGCGGCCCAAGAGACCCAGTACTTC
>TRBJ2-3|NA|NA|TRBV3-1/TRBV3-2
CASSQVGSTDTQYF
TGTGCCAGCAGCCAAGTCGGTAGTACAGATACGCAGTATTTT
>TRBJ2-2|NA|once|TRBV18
CASSPLGGTNTGELFF
TGTGCCAGCTCACCACTAGGAGGGACGAACACCGGGGAGCTGTTTTTT
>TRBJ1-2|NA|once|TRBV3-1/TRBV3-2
CASSLTGTDNYGYTF
TGTGCCAGCAGCCTTACCGGGACGGATAACTATGGCTACACCTTC
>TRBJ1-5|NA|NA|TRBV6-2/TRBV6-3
CASSWGRTAKGSNQPQHF
TGTGCCAGCAGTTGGGGCCGGACAGCCAAGGGTAGCAATCAGCCCCAGCATTTT
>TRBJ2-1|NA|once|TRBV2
CASTARAGNEQFF
TGTGCCAGCACCGCCCGGGCGGGGAATGAGCAGTTCTTC
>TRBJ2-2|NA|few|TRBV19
CASGFGELFF
TGTGCCAGTGGGTTTGGGGAGCTGTTTTTT
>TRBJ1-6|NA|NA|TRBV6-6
CASSPPGGHGAYNSPLHF
TGTGCCAGCAGTCCCCCTGGGGGACACGGGGCCTATAATTCACCCCTCCACTTT
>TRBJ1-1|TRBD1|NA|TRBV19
CATVGRDSAWGGTEAFF
TGTGCCACAGTGGGGAGGGACAGCGCTTGGGGTGGCACTGAAGCTTTCTTT
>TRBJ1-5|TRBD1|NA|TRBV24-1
CATSDRRTGWNQPQHF
TGTGCCACCAGTGATAGGAGGACAGGGTGGAATCAGCCCCAGCATTTT
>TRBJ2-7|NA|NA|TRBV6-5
CASSPPKGGREQYF
TGTGCCAGCAGTCCACCTAAGGGGGGGAGGGAGCAGTACTTC
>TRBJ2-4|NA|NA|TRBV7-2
CASSLDGARAKNIQYF
TGTGCCAGCAGCTTAGACGGGGCTCGGGCCAAAAACATTCAGTACTTC
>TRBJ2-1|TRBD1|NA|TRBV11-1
CASSGTGALNEQFF
TGTGCCAGCAGCGGGACAGGGGCTTTGAATGAGCAGTTCTTC
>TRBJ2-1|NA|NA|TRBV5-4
CASRGFLSNEQFF
TGTGCCAGTAGGGGGTTCCTCTCTAATGAGCAGTTCTTC
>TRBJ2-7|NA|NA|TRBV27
CASSYTGTIKGEQYF
TGTGCCAGCAGTTATACCGGGACCATAAAGGGCGAGCAGTACTTC
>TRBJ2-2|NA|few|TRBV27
CASSSLAGELFF
TGTGCCAGCAGTTCCCTCGCCGGGGAGCTGTTTTTT
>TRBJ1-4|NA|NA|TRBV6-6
CASSSDRTVEEKLFF
TGTGCCAGCAGCTCCGACAGGACGGTCGAGGAAAAACTGTTTTTT
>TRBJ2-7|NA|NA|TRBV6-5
CASTSPGTYEQYF
TGTGCCAGCACCTCCCCCGGGACCTACGAGCAGTACTTC
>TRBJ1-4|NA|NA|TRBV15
CATSRDGQINEKLFF
TGTGCCACCAGCAGAGATGGTCAGATTAATGAAAAACTGTTTTTT
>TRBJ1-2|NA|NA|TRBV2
CASSVGGAGGYTF
TGTGCCAGCAGTGTCGGGGGGGCAGGTGGCTACACCTTC
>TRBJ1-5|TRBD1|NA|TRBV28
CASRRRTGGDQPQHF
TGTGCCAGCCGAAGGCGGACAGGGGGGGATCAGCCCCAGCATTTT
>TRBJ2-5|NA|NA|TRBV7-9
CASSLGGSPETQYF
TGTGCCAGCAGCTTAGGAGGGTCGCCGGAGACCCAGTACTTC
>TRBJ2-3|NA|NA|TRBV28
CASKDPQGPDTQYF
TGTGCCAGCAAGGACCCCCAGGGCCCAGATACGCAGTATTTT
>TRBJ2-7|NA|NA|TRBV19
CASSIDYSGPYEQYF
TGTGCCAGTAGTATAGATTACTCAGGGCCCTACGAGCAGTACTTC
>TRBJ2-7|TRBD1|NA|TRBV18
CASKDRGVKEQYF
TGTGCCAGCAAGGACAGGGGCGTGAAGGAGCAGTACTTC
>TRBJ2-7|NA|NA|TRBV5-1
CASSLSESYEEQYF
TGCGCCAGCAGCCTGTCAGAGTCCTACGAAGAGCAGTACTTC
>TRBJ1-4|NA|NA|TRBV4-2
CASSQEGRGTDEKLFF
TGTGCCAGCAGCCAAGAGGGGAGGGGGACGGATGAAAAACTGTTTTTT
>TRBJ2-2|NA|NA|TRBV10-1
CASSEINTGELFF
TGCGCCAGCAGTGAAATAAACACCGGGGAGCTGTTTTTT
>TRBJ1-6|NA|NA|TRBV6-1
CASSEDHQGRNSPLHF
TGTGCCAGCAGTGAAGATCATCAGGGGCGGAATTCACCCCTCCACTTT
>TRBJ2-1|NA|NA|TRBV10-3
CAISDGTKWEFF
TGTGCCATCAGCGACGGGACCAAATGGGAGTTCTTC
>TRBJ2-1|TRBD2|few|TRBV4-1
CASSQRGGSSYNEQFF
TGCGCCAGCAGCCAGCGCGGGGGTAGCTCCTACAATGAGCAGTTCTTC
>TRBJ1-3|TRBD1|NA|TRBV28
CASRSPGQGLGSGNTIYF
TGTGCCAGCAGGTCACCGGGACAGGGCCTTGGCTCTGGAAACACCATATATTTT
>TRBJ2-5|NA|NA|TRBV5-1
CASSQRGTYQETQYF
TGCGCCAGCAGTCAGAGGGGAACCTACCAAGAGACCCAGTACTTC
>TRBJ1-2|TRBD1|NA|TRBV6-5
CASSYSYRGNYGYTF
TGTGCCAGCAGTTACTCTTACAGGGGAAACTATGGCTACACCTTC
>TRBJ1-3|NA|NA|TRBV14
CASSPPGQGSHGSTIYF
TGTGCCAGCAGCCCGCCGGGGCAGGGCTCACATGGAAGCACCATATATTTT
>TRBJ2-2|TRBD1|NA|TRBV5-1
CASSSADRVDTGELFF
TGCGCCAGCAGCTCGGCAGACAGGGTTGACACCGGGGAGCTGTTTTTT
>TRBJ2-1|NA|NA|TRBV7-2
CASSWGSPQEQFF
TGTGCCAGCAGCTGGGGGTCTCCCCAGGAGCAGTTCTTC